These 16 T cell receptor beta chains came from one sample sequenced in a study of brain T cells in children with intractable seizures. Sequencing was performed with immunoSEQ multiplex PCR; in TCRdb, only in-frame clones are kept and a portion is missing. The table records under 150,000 clones, roughly 94% of them present only once. This specimen consisted of peripheral blood, obtained at surgery. The receptors derive from a boy under three years old with hemimegalencephaly and intractable seizures.

This clone was recorded only once. V and J are TRBV4-3 and TRBJ2-7, with TRBD2 identical over 7 bases. CDR3 length: 15 amino acids. J was trimmed by 2 bases and V by 3 bases; bases with no gene match: 7. Germline CDR1 reads LGHNA; CDR2 reads YSLEER. The CDR3 DNA reads as TGCGCCAGCAGCCATGAAAGCGGGAAAACCTACGAGCAGTACTTC. It specifies CASSHESGKTYEQYF.

The chain uses TRBV6-1 and TRBJ2-2; no definite D call. Trimming cost V 2 bases and J 5 bases, with 6 bases left between them. Germline loops: CDR1 MNHNS, CDR2 SASEGT. The CDR3 contains 13 residues. Written as DNA, the CDR3 is TGTGCCAGCAGTGAAAGCCGGACCGGGGAGCTGTTTTTT. Its translation is CASSESRTGELFF.

The chain employs TRBV6-6 and TRBJ1-5; weak D call: TRBD1 (6 bases). CDR3 length: 13 amino acids. The ends were cut back, 6 bases at V and 1 base at J, with 7 bases in the middle. CDR1 and CDR2 from the germline V gene are MNHNY and SVGAGI (reference sequence). The CDR3 nucleotides are TGTGCCAGCAGGGGACACAGCAATCAGCCCCAGCATTTT. As protein: CASRGHSNQPQHF.

The chain couples TRBV21-1 to TRBJ2-7; TRBD2 is taken as the D call from the table, unchecked against the DNA. TRBV21-1 is a recognized pseudogene. CDR3 size: 19 residues. CDR3 sequence: CASSKARNGTSGSSYEQYF. The CDR3 bases are TGTGCCAGCAGCAAAGCGCGGAACGGGACTAGCGGGAGCTCCTACGAGCAGTACTTC.

This clone was seen only once. The chain is built from TRBV5-1 and TRBJ1-4, with a weak D call TRBD1 (5 bases). The V end was cut by 2 bases, the J end by 4 bases, with 9 bases between. The CDR3 is 14 residues long. CDR1 SGHRS and CDR2 YFSETQ come from the germline V gene. CDR3 region: CASSFGGVNEKLFF. The CDR3 nucleotides read TGCGCCAGCAGCTTCGGGGGGGTTAATGAAAAACTGTTTTTT. Full variable domain (remainder filled in from reference TRBV5-1 and TRBJ1-4): KAGVTQTPRYLIKTRGQQVTLSCSPISGHRSVSWYQQTPGQGLQFLFEYFSETQRNKGNFPGRFSGRQFSNSRSEMNVSTLELGDSALYLCASSFGGVNEKLFFGSGTQLSVL.

This chain joins TRBV15 and TRBJ1-4, with D possibly matching TRBD1 (5 bases). The CDR3 spans 17 residues. The germline V gene encodes CDR1 LNHNV and CDR2 YYDKDF (reference sequence). The ends were cut back, 4 bases at V and 5 bases at J, with 20 bases in the middle. DNA of the CDR3: TGTGCCACCAGCACCATCTTATATACAGGCGAGAATGAAAAACTGTTTTTT. Translating it yields CATSTILYTGENEKLFF.

V gene TRBV7-9 combines with J gene TRBJ2-7; D perhaps matches TRBD2 (5 bases). The CDR3 contains 13 residues. The germline V gene has CDR1 SEHNR and CDR2 FQNEAQ (reference sequence). Deletions cut 5 bases from V and 2 bases from J, with 10 bases between. CDR3 sequence (DNA): TGTGCCAGCAGCCAAGGACTTGCCTACGAGCAGTACTTC. Translation: CASSQGLAYEQYF.

The V gene is TRBV5-1, the J gene TRBJ1-1; tentatively, D is TRBD1 (6 bases). V was trimmed by 0 bases and J by 1 base, leaving 10 bases between them. CDR3 size: 15 residues. Looked up from germline, CDR1 is SGHRS and CDR2 is YFSETQ. The CDR3 here is CASSLGTAGNTEAFF. The CDR3 DNA follows: TGCGCCAGCAGCTTGGGGACAGCGGGGAACACTGAAGCTTTCTTT. The full variable domain, rest sourced from reference TRBV5-1 and TRBJ1-1, is KAGVTQTPRYLIKTRGQQVTLSCSPISGHRSVSWYQQTPGQGLQFLFEYFSETQRNKGNFPGRFSGRQFSNSRSEMNVSTLELGDSALYLCASSLGTAGNTEAFFGQGTRLTVV.

V is TRBV19 and J is TRBJ2-7; the D is unclear. There are 12 residues in the CDR3. Germline values: CDR1 LNHDA, CDR2 SQIVND (reference sequence). Trimming took 0 bases from V and 6 from J, leaving 6 bases between them. Written as DNA, the CDR3 is TGTGCCAGTAGTATAGATCTGGGCGAGCAGTACTTC. Translated, it gives CASSIDLGEQYF.

The V gene is TRBV9, the J gene TRBJ2-3, with D perhaps given as TRBD1 or TRBD2 (5 bases each). Germline CDR1 is SGDLS and CDR2 is YYNGEE. The CDR3 is 16 amino acids. The V gene lost 0 bases and the J gene lost 1 base, with 12 bases spanning the gap. The CDR3 sequence is CASSVGGAVRTDTQYF. CDR3 nucleotide sequence: TGTGCCAGCAGCGTAGGAGGGGCCGTGCGCACAGATACGCAGTATTTT.

This clone has more than one count but fewer than ten. The J gene is TRBJ2-7, the V gene TRBV20-1; D gene ambiguous. Trimming stripped 3 bases from V and 3 bases from J, with 12 bases between. Germline V gene data show CDR1 as DFQATT and CDR2 as SNEGSKA (reference sequence). This CDR3 has 13 amino acids. Here the CDR3 DNA reads TGCAGTGCTAGTTACCTCTTGGGCTACGAGCAGTACTTC. Its translation is CSASYLLGYEQYF.

The chain carries TRBV7-7 and TRBJ2-1, with 9 positions matching TRBD2. Germline trimming cut 5 bases from V and 7 bases from J; bases unmatched to any gene: 6. CDR3 length: 14 amino acids. CDR1 SSHAT and CDR2 FNYEAQ come from the germline V gene (reference sequence). CDR3 nucleotide sequence: TGTGCCAGCAGCCCCGGACTAGCGCCGAATGAGCAGTTCTTC. Translating it yields CASSPGLAPNEQFF.

The V call is TRBV5-1, the J call TRBJ2-7; 8 bases match TRBD2. Germline V gives CDR1 SGHRS, CDR2 YFSETQ. V shed 0 bases and J 6 bases; nucleotides not matched to a gene: 8. This CDR3 spans 15 amino acids. CDR3 nucleotides: TGCGCCAGCAGCTTGGGGGTTAGCGGGACATCCGAGCAGTACTTC. Its translation: CASSLGVSGTSEQYF.

The chain has TRBV4-1 and TRBJ1-4, with D possibly being TRBD1 (5 bases). Germline-derived CDR1 and CDR2 are MGHRA and YSYEKL. This CDR3 spans 15 amino acids. Trimming stripped 2 bases from V and 4 bases from J, with 11 bases between. Here the CDR3 DNA reads TGCGCCAGCAGCCAATATGACAGTTATAATGAAAAACTGTTTTTT. This sequence encodes CASSQYDSYNEKLFF.

The chain carries TRBV5-5 and TRBJ1-4; 7 bases match TRBD1. Germline V gives CDR1 SGHKS, CDR2 YYEKEE (reference sequence). The V and J ends lost 4 bases and 5 bases, in that order; junction bases with no gene match: 8. This CDR3 comprises 15 residues. CDR3 sequence reads: CASSAWTGGNEKLFF. The CDR3 DNA sequence: TGTGCCAGCAGCGCGTGGACAGGCGGGAATGAAAAACTGTTTTTT.

The rearrangement uses TRBV5-1 and TRBJ2-7, with TRBD1 matching over 8 bases. The CDR3 spans 14 residues. Germline V CDR1 and CDR2: SGHRS, YFSETQ. V lost 0 bases and J lost 1; bases outside the gene matches: 0. The CDR3 protein is CASSLDRGSYEQYF. The CDR3 DNA follows: TGCGCCAGCAGCTTGGACAGGGGGTCCTACGAGCAGTACTTC.